Shown below are 27 T cell receptor beta chains from a single sample sequenced in a study of T-cell reconstitution after alpha-beta-depleted transplantation in children. For TCRbeta, the library was prepared with unique molecular identifiers. Using its own MiXCR run on the PCR reads, TCRdb lists one record per CDR3 protein. This table has about 900,000 distinct CDR3 sequences, around 30% appearing once. Material: PBMCs, mostly from graft donor cells, obtained 360 days after TCRalphabeta/CD19-depleted stem cell transplant. The receptors here all came from a boy in the first two years of life who had a stem cell transplant for SCID, so the T cells may come from the graft donor.

The genes are TRBV7-2 and TRBJ2-7; 10 bases match TRBD1. Trimming removed 5 bases from V and 3 bases from J; junction bases left unmatched: 7. The CDR3 contains 15 residues. Germline V gives CDR1 SGHTA, CDR2 FQGNSA. CDR3 sequence reads: CASSPGGQGLYEQYF. The CDR3 bases are TGTGCCAGCAGCCCCGGGGGACAGGGGCTCTACGAGCAGTACTTC.

This chain links TRBV3-1 with TRBJ1-2; TRBD1 aligns across 9 bases. V gave up 6 bases and J gave up 10 bases; unmatched junction bases: 12. This CDR3 region has 14 residues. The germline V gene encodes CDR1 LGHDT and CDR2 YNNKEL (reference sequence). Here the CDR3 reads CASRPYGDREDYTF. The CDR3 region has the DNA TGTGCCAGCAGGCCCTACGGGGACAGGGAGGACTACACCTTC.

This clonotype was picked up a small number of times. The chain uses TRBV6-2 or TRBV6-3 and TRBJ2-4; 9 bases are shared with TRBD2. CDR1 MNHEY and CDR2 SVGEGT come from the germline V gene. With 6 bases clipped from V and 0 bases from J, the junction kept 21 bases outside the gene matches. The CDR3 contains 21 residues. The CDR3 DNA is TGTGCCAGCAGCCCACAGACTAGCGGTCCACCACCCCTCTTAGCCAAAAACATTCAGTACTTC. Its protein is CASSPQTSGPPPLLAKNIQYF.

The rearrangement joins TRBV2 to TRBJ2-1; 7 positions match TRBD1. This CDR3 comprises 15 residues. The germline V gene has CDR1 SNHLY and CDR2 FYNNEI. Unmatched junction bases numbered 7, after V lost 5 bases and J lost 3 bases. In DNA, the CDR3 is TGTGCCAGCAGTCAGACAGGGCCCCTCTACAATGAGCAGTTCTTC. This gives the protein CASSQTGPLYNEQFF.

CDR3 loop: CSAFPVDTQYF. The CDR3 nucleotides are TGCAGTGCCTTCCCCGTGGATACGCAGTATTTT. This chain links TRBV20-1 with TRBJ2-3; D gene ambiguous. The V end was cut by 6 bases, the J end by 6 bases, with 10 bases between. Looked up from germline, CDR1 is DFQATT and CDR2 is SNEGSKA (reference sequence). The CDR3 spans 11 residues.

This chain uses TRBV27 with TRBJ2-5; D assignment may be TRBD1 or TRBD2 (5 bases each). The CDR3 has 13 amino acids. CDR1 and CDR2 (germline): MNHEY, SMNVEV (reference sequence). V was cut by 8 bases and J by 1 base, with 11 bases left in between. The CDR3 nucleotides read TGTGCCAGCCGGGGACCGCCCCAAGAGACCCAGTACTTC. Translation: CASRGPPQETQYF.

This clonotype has a handful of counts. The chain has TRBV5-1 and TRBJ1-2; D is unclear. Germline values: CDR1 SGHRS, CDR2 YFSETQ. The CDR3 length is 12 residues. V was shortened by 4 bases and J by 4 bases, with 8 bases between the two germline ends. The CDR3 spells CASSHTSYGYTF. The CDR3 DNA is TGCGCCAGCAGCCATACTTCCTATGGCTACACCTTC.

V and J are TRBV6-1 and TRBJ2-5; D possibly corresponds to TRBD2 (6 bases). The ends were cut back, 4 bases at V and 3 bases at J, with 15 bases in the middle. CDR3 size: 15 residues. Per germline, CDR1 MNHNS and CDR2 SASEGT. CDR3 DNA sequence: TGTGCCAGCAGTGTAGTGGGACTGAGGGAAGAGACCCAGTACTTC. Its protein is CASSVVGLREETQYF.

The V call is TRBV2, the J call TRBJ2-6, with D unclear. V lost 8 bases and J 0 bases, leaving 11 bases between the germline ends. Germline assignment: CDR1 SNHLY and CDR2 FYNNEI. The CDR3 consists of 15 residues. In DNA form, the CDR3 reads TGTGCCAGCCGCGGACCCTACTCTGGGGCCAACGTCCTGACTTTC. Residues: CASRGPYSGANVLTF.

CDR3 amino acids: CASSPTGIRDGYTF. For the CDR3, the DNA is TGTGCCAGCAGCCCGACAGGGATTAGGGATGGCTACACCTTC. V and J are TRBV3-1 and TRBJ1-2, with 7 bases that match TRBD1. After removal of 4 bases from V and 6 bases from J, the junction contained 8 bases not matched to a gene. From germline, CDR1 is LGHDT and CDR2 YNNKEL (reference sequence). This CDR3 contains 14 residues.

This clonotype was recorded a few times. J is TRBJ2-6 and V is TRBV7-8; 7 bases agree with TRBD1. V trimming: 5 bases; J trimming: 3 bases; junction bases outside the gene matches: 10. The germline V gene has CDR1 SGHVS and CDR2 FQNEAQ. CDR3 length: 17 amino acids. The CDR3 region is CASSPKQGFIGANVLTF. The DNA of the CDR3 is TGTGCCAGCAGCCCCAAACAGGGGTTCATTGGGGCCAACGTCCTGACTTTC. Using reference TRBV7-8 and TRBJ2-6 for the parts outside the CDR3, the full variable domain is GAGVSQSPRYKVAKRGQDVALRCDPISGHVSLFWYQQALGQGPEFLTYFQNEAQLDKSGLPSDRFFAERPEGSVSTLKIQRTQQEDSAVYLCASSPKQGFIGANVLTFGAGSRLTVL.

The rearrangement joins TRBV20-1 to TRBJ1-4; D not certain. This CDR3 spans 11 amino acids. Germline V gene data show CDR1 as DFQATT and CDR2 as SNEGSKA (reference sequence). The V and J ends lost 0 bases and 7 bases respectively, with 3 bases between them. The CDR3 region is CSAREREKLFF. The CDR3 DNA reads as TGCAGTGCTAGAGAACGTGAAAAACTGTTTTTT.

The table lists this clonotype with a few counts. The chain employs TRBV6-1 and TRBJ1-1; 11 bases agree with TRBD1. V lost 6 bases, J lost 11 bases, and 8 bases stayed unmatched. Germline assignment: CDR1 MNHNS and CDR2 SASEGT. CDR3 length: 13 residues. CDR3 in DNA: TGTGCCAGCAGCCGCGGACAGGGGGCGATGGCTTTCTTT. Translating gives CASSRGQGAMAFF.

This clonotype has a handful of counts. The J gene is TRBJ2-5, the V gene TRBV29-1; unclear D gene. The CDR3 is 14 residues long. Germline loops: CDR1 SQVTM, CDR2 ANQGSEA. Trimming took off 0 bases at V and 0 bases at J, with 8 bases between the two ends. The CDR3 reads CSVEDPRDQETQYF. For the CDR3, the DNA is TGCAGCGTTGAAGATCCTAGGGACCAAGAGACCCAGTACTTC.

The chain combines TRBV4-3 with TRBJ1-5; D is possibly TRBD1 (6 bases). The CDR3 runs 15 residues. The V gene lost 4 bases and the J gene lost 7 bases, with 17 bases spanning the gap. Per germline, CDR1 LGHNA and CDR2 YSLEER. CDR3 sequence (DNA): TGCGCCAGCAGCCCGTTGACAGGCTCCGGGCAGCCCCAGCATTTT. Its protein is CASSPLTGSGQPQHF.

The table lists this clonotype with a few counts. The rearrangement uses TRBV27 and TRBJ2-7; the D is unclear. The CDR3 is 14 residues long. CDR1 and CDR2 (germline): MNHEY, SMNVEV (reference sequence). Trimming left V 4 bases short and J 3 bases short, with 13 bases between. In DNA, the CDR3 is TGTGCCAGCAGTTCCACCGATGAGTACTACGAGCAGTACTTC. Translated, it gives CASSSTDEYYEQYF.

This clonotype was counted many times. This CDR3 is CATSDIGTGYTGELFF. CDR3 nucleotide sequence: TGTGCCACCAGTGATATAGGTACGGGCTACACCGGGGAGCTGTTTTTT. This chain links TRBV24-1 with TRBJ2-2; D is unclear. V was trimmed by 3 bases and J by 3 bases, leaving 13 bases between them. The CDR3 consists of 16 residues. Germline CDR1 and CDR2: KGHDR and SFDVKD.

In its sample, this clonotype was seen a few times. This sequence joins TRBV15 and TRBJ2-5; no clear D gene. Trimming removed 2 bases at V and 0 bases at J, with 10 bases between. The CDR3 consists of 15 residues. CDR1 and CDR2 (germline): LNHNV, YYDKDF (reference sequence). Here the CDR3 DNA reads TGTGCCACCAGCAGACCTGACGATTACCAAGAGACCCAGTACTTC. This encodes CATSRPDDYQETQYF.

The CDR3 loop reads CASSWGTGTYGYTF. CDR3 sequence (DNA): TGTGCCAGCAGCTGGGGGACAGGGACCTATGGCTACACCTTC. The chain carries TRBV5-6 and TRBJ1-2, with 9 bases aligning to TRBD1. Germline V lookup: CDR1 SGHDT, CDR2 YYEEEE. This CDR3 has 14 amino acids. V lost 3 bases, J lost 4 bases, and 4 bases stayed unmatched.

In its sample, this clonotype was seen many times. The chain recombines TRBV11-3 with TRBJ2-7, with D uncertain. CDR3 length equals 13 residues. The V gene lost 5 bases and the J gene lost 4 bases, with 12 bases spanning the gap. Germline lookup yields CDR1 SGHNT and CDR2 YENEEA. CDR3 DNA sequence: TGTGCCAGCAGCCACGGCACAGCGTACGAGCAGTACTTC. The encoded protein is CASSHGTAYEQYF.

This clonotype was recorded many times. The chain combines TRBV24-1 with TRBJ2-7; 9 bases match TRBD1. With V trimmed by 2 bases and J by 4 bases, 11 bases remained unmatched. The germline CDR1 and CDR2 sequences are KGHDR and SFDVKD. This CDR3 is built from 17 residues. The CDR3 DNA sequence: TGTGCCACCAGTGATTCCTTCGGAGGGACAGGGCCGTACGAGCAGTACTTC. The encoded protein is CATSDSFGGTGPYEQYF.

This clonotype occurred a few times. The chain links TRBV29-1 to TRBJ2-7; 7 bases agree with TRBD2. The CDR3 runs to 11 residues. Germline CDR1 is SQVTM and CDR2 is ANQGSEA. V lost 6 bases to trimming and J lost 6 bases; unmatched junction nucleotides: 5. CDR3 coding DNA: TGCAGCGTAAAATGGGGGGGCGAGCAGTACTTC. It translates to CSVKWGGEQYF.

The V gene is TRBV11-1, the J gene TRBJ1-5; D may be TRBD1 (6 bases). Germline CDR1 is SGHAT and CDR2 is FQDESV (reference sequence). V lost 3 bases and J 0 bases, leaving 15 bases between the germline ends. The CDR3 has 17 amino acids. CDR3 DNA: TGTGCCAGCAGCTTGGGGAGGGGGGACCCTAGCAATCAGCCCCAGCATTTT. This gives the protein CASSLGRGDPSNQPQHF.

Only a few counts were recorded for this clonotype. The gene calls are TRBV6-5 and TRBJ1-2; D is unclear. Looked up from germline, CDR1 is MNHEY and CDR2 is SVGAGI. Trimming left V 2 bases short and J 1 base short, with 8 bases between. The CDR3 consists of 14 residues. CDR3 residues: CASSYEASNYGYTF. The CDR3 nucleotides read TGTGCCAGCAGTTACGAGGCCAGTAACTATGGCTACACCTTC.

This clonotype was counted between two and nine times. The chain recombines TRBV6-5 with TRBJ2-7; 8 nucleotides align to TRBD2. CDR3 length: 14 amino acids. The ends lost 3 bases at V and 4 bases at J; junction bases unmatched: 5. CDR1 MNHEY and CDR2 SVGAGI come from the germline V gene. CDR3 sequence (DNA): TGTGCCAGCAGTTATCACCGCGGGGGGTACGAGCAGTACTTC. It translates to CASSYHRGGYEQYF.

The chain combines TRBV24-1 with TRBJ2-3; TRBD1 matches 10 bases. The CDR3 is 15 amino acids. Germline CDR1 and CDR2: KGHDR and SFDVKD. V gave up 6 bases and J gave up 5 bases; unmatched junction bases: 7. CDR3 sequence: CATSPGTGVVDTQYF. CDR3 nucleotides: TGTGCCACCAGTCCCGGGACAGGGGTCGTAGATACGCAGTATTTT.

The chain recombines TRBV2 with TRBJ2-5, with D maybe TRBD1 (6 bases). Germline-derived CDR1 and CDR2 are SNHLY and FYNNEI. V was trimmed by 2 bases and J by 2 bases, leaving 15 bases between them. The CDR3 has 16 residues. In DNA, the CDR3 is TGTGCCAGCAGTGAACTCTTTAGGACAGATCAAGAGACCCAGTACTTC. It translates to CASSELFRTDQETQYF.